These 10 T cell receptor beta chains were all obtained from the same sample, sequenced in a study of cytomegalovirus exposure and HLA in healthy donors. The PCR employed 60 Vbeta primers together with 13 Jbeta primers. The assay was immunoSEQ multiplex PCR, and TCRdb's table has in-frame clones only and misses some. Here the sample spans some 270,000 clones, about nine tenths being singletons. Material for sequencing was PBMCs. The receptor source for this set is a girl aged 2-10 years in good health and CMV-seronegative.

The table lists this clone with a count of one. The V and J genes are TRBV7-3 and TRBJ1-1, with D possibly being TRBD1 (6 bases). Trimming cost V 8 bases and J 0 bases, with 13 bases left between them. The CDR3 covers 14 residues. Per the germline V gene, CDR1 is SGHTA and CDR2 is FQGTGA. The CDR3 spells CASRRDIVNTEAFF. In nucleotides, the CDR3 is TGTGCCAGCCGCCGGGACATCGTGAACACTGAAGCTTTCTTT.

This chain uses TRBV4-2 with TRBJ2-3, with 7 bases identical to TRBD2. The V gene end was trimmed by 0 bases and the J gene end by 0 bases; junction bases not matched to a gene: 18. CDR1 LGHNA and CDR2 YNFKEQ come from the germline V gene. This CDR3 has 21 amino acids. For the CDR3, the DNA is TGTGCCAGCAGCCAAGATCCCGGGGGAGGGCTCTCCAGGTCGAGCACAGATACGCAGTATTTT. Translating it yields CASSQDPGGGLSRSSTDTQYF.

The chain carries TRBV25-1 and TRBJ1-1; D uncertain. Germline V lookup: CDR1 MGHDK, CDR2 SYGVNS. This CDR3 contains 12 residues. V was clipped by 2 bases and J by 1 base, with 2 bases between them. The CDR3 sequence: CASSEQNTEAFF. CDR3 nucleotides: TGTGCCAGCAGTGAACAGAACACTGAAGCTTTCTTT.

V gene TRBV12-5 combines with J gene TRBJ2-7; tentatively, D is TRBD1 (6 bases). V lost 7 bases and J 0 bases, leaving 19 bases between the germline ends. Germline CDR1 and CDR2: LGHNT and FRNRAP. This CDR3 spans 16 amino acids. The CDR3 coding sequence is TGTGCTAGTGCCCCCCCCGGGCAGGGGCACTCCTACGAGCAGTACTTC. Protein product: CASAPPGQGHSYEQYF.

The rearrangement joins TRBV20-1 to TRBJ2-3, with D possibly being TRBD1 (6 bases). The CDR3 covers 11 residues. The germline gives CDR1 DFQATT, CDR2 SNEGSKA (reference sequence). The V gene lost 4 bases and the J gene lost 6 bases, with 8 bases spanning the gap. CDR3 loop: CSAKTGDTQYF. The CDR3 DNA follows: TGCAGTGCTAAAACAGGGGATACGCAGTATTTT.

The V and J genes are TRBV5-1 and TRBJ2-7; D unclear. Trimming took 1 base from V and 3 from J, leaving 8 bases between them. Per the germline V gene, CDR1 is SGHRS and CDR2 is YFSETQ. CDR3 length: 13 residues. CDR3 protein: CASSLSTGYEQYF. CDR3 in DNA: TGCGCCAGCAGCTTGTCCACGGGCTACGAGCAGTACTTC.

About this clone itself: Other DNA sequences in this sample translate to the same CDR3. This chain links TRBV6-5 with TRBJ1-1; the D gene is possibly TRBD1 (5 bases). Germline CDR1 and CDR2: MNHEY and SVGAGI. The CDR3 contains 15 residues. Deletions cut 6 bases from V and 5 bases from J, with 19 bases between. The CDR3 loop is CASRHPGSPGTEAFF. The CDR3 nucleotides are TGTGCCAGCAGACATCCCGGTTCTCCAGGGACTGAAGCTTTCTTT.

This chain links TRBV11-1 with TRBJ2-1; 8 bases match TRBD1. Germline V gives CDR1 SGHAT, CDR2 FQDESV (reference sequence). CDR3 length: 16 amino acids. Germline trimming cut 1 base from V and 5 bases from J; bases unmatched to any gene: 7. CDR3 protein: CASSLGTGIFHNEQFF. The DNA of the CDR3 is TGTGCCAGCAGCTTAGGGACAGGGATCTTTCACAATGAGCAGTTCTTC.

This clone is a singleton in its sample. J is TRBJ2-1 and V is TRBV18; TRBD2 aligns across 9 bases. The germline V gene has CDR1 KGHSH and CDR2 LQKENI. This CDR3 has 15 residues. Unmatched junction bases numbered 4, after V lost 2 bases and J lost 5 bases. CDR3 sequence: CASSPTRGGNNEQFF. The CDR3 DNA sequence: TGTGCCAGCTCACCAACGCGGGGGGGGAACAATGAGCAGTTCTTC.

The CDR3 protein is CASLGGGSDEQFF. The CDR3 coding sequence is TGTGCCAGCCTGGGCGGGGGGAGCGATGAGCAGTTCTTC. This sequence joins TRBV2 and TRBJ2-1; 8 bases are shared with TRBD2. The CDR3 runs 13 residues. V dropped 8 bases and J dropped 8; count of bases not matched to a gene: 8. Germline V CDR1 and CDR2: SNHLY, FYNNEI.